This T cell receptor (beta chain) was sequenced for a study of T cell clonotyping in hematopoietic cell transplantation. Study observations and caveats: Recipient TCR diversity dropped after transplant; expanded clonotypes rose from day 30 to 180.

As to this clone: As yet, its antigen is unknown.

The ends lost 8 bases at V and 4 bases at J; junction bases unmatched: 5. This CDR3 comprises 14 residues. Germline loops: CDR1 LNHDA, CDR2 SQIVND (reference sequence). Generated by immunoSEQ multiplex PCR, the TCRdb table keeps only in-frame clones and is missing some. The sample lists a few thousand clones; roughly 89% were seen once. This specimen consisted of peripheral blood mononuclear cells, obtained 100 days after allogeneic stem cell transplant. The chain uses TRBV19 and TRBJ2-7, with 13 bases identical to TRBD2. The sequence was obtained from an older male patient who had an allogeneic stem cell transplant from an unrelated donor, so T cells may come from the graft donor. Some clones in this sample may be carry-over from other donors' samples. In nucleotides, the CDR3 is TGTGCCAGTTCTGGACTAGCGGGAGCATACGAGCAGTACTTC. Translating it yields CASSGLAGAYEQYF. Full variable domain (outside the CDR3, taken from reference TRBV19 and TRBJ2-7): DGGITQSPKYLFRKEGQNVTLSCEQNLNHDAMYWYRQDPGQGLRLIYYSQIVNDFQKGDIAEGYSVSREKKESFPLTVTSAQKNPTAFYLCASSGLAGAYEQYFGPGTRLTVT.